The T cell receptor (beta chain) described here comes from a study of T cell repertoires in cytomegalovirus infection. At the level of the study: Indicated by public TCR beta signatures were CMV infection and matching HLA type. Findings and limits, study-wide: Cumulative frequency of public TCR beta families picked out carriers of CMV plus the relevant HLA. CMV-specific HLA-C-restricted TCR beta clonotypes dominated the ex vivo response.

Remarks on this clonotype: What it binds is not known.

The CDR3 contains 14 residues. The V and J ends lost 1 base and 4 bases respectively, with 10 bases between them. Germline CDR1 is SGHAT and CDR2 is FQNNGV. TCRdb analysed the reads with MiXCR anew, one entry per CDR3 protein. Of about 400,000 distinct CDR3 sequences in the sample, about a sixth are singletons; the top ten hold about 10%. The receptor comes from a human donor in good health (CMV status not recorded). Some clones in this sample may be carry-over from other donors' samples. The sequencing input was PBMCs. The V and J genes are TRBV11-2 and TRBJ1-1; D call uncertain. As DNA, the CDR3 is TGTGCCAGCAGCTTAGTGGAGGGAGCCACTGAAGCTTTCTTT. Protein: CASSLVEGATEAFF.